A single sample gave rise to the 18 T cell receptor beta chains below, sequenced in a study of cytomegalovirus exposure and HLA in healthy donors. Sequencing was performed with immunoSEQ multiplex PCR; in TCRdb, only in-frame clones are kept and a portion is missing. Of roughly 52,000 clones in the sample, 75% to 95% were seen once. The sample consisted of PBMCs. The receptors were gathered from a man younger than 35 in good health and CMV-seronegative.

The CDR3 nucleotides read TGCGCCAGCAGCTTGGAGGGTATGGGGTCAGGGACTCGTTATGGCTACACCTTC. It encodes CASSLEGMGSGTRYGYTF. The V call is TRBV5-1, the J call TRBJ1-2, with a weak D call TRBD1 (5 bases). This CDR3 has 18 amino acids. Germline CDR1 reads SGHRS; CDR2 reads YFSETQ. V was cut by 0 bases and J by 5 bases, with 23 bases left in between. The complete variable domain, with remaining parts taken from reference TRBV5-1 and TRBJ1-2, reads KAGVTQTPRYLIKTRGQQVTLSCSPISGHRSVSWYQQTPGQGLQFLFEYFSETQRNKGNFPGRFSGRQFSNSRSEMNVSTLELGDSALYLCASSLEGMGSGTRYGYTFGSGTRLTVV.

The table lists this clone with a count of one. V usage is TRBV6-5 and J usage is TRBJ2-2, with 7 bases matching TRBD1. V lost 2 bases to trimming and J lost 5 bases; unmatched junction nucleotides: 8. The V gene's germline CDR1 is MNHEY and CDR2 SVGAGI. The CDR3 is 16 residues long. CDR3 sequence reads: CASSYPSTGKTGELFF. In DNA form, the CDR3 reads TGTGCCAGCAGTTACCCCTCGACAGGGAAAACCGGGGAGCTGTTTTTT.

This clone came up once. The V gene is TRBV27, the J gene TRBJ2-7; D is perhaps TRBD1 (5 bases). This CDR3 region has 15 residues. The germline gives CDR1 MNHEY, CDR2 SMNVEV (reference sequence). V shed 4 bases and J shed 1 base, with 14 bases lying between them. The CDR3 loop is CASSSALQVSYEQYF. CDR3 sequence (DNA): TGTGCCAGCAGTTCAGCCTTACAGGTATCCTACGAGCAGTACTTC.

The chain is built from TRBV5-6 and TRBJ1-5; 8 nucleotides line up with TRBD1. V lost 2 bases, J lost 3 bases, and 13 bases stayed unmatched. The length of the CDR3 is 18 residues. Germline V CDR1 and CDR2: SGHDT, YYEEEE. CDR3 sequence (DNA): TGTGCCAGCAGCTTCGGGACCGGACAGGGACGAGCCAATCAGCCCCAGCATTTT. Its protein product is CASSFGTGQGRANQPQHF.

The V and J genes are TRBV10-3 and TRBJ2-7, with 10 bases fitting TRBD2. V trimming: 10 bases; J trimming: 2 bases; junction bases outside the gene matches: 8. Per germline, CDR1 ENHRY and CDR2 SYGVKD. The CDR3 is 14 amino acids. The CDR3 sequence is CANAGLAKPYEQYF. DNA for the CDR3: TGTGCCAACGCGGGACTAGCGAAACCCTACGAGCAGTACTTC.

The chain joins TRBV7-9 to TRBJ2-7, with 11 bases fitting TRBD2. CDR3 length: 15 residues. V trimming: 5 bases; J trimming: 3 bases; junction bases outside the gene matches: 6. Germline V gene lookup returns CDR1 SEHNR and CDR2 FQNEAQ (reference sequence). The DNA of the CDR3 is TGTGCCAGCAGCAAGACTAGCGGGGCCAGCTACGAGCAGTACTTC. Its protein is CASSKTSGASYEQYF.

The V gene is TRBV28, the J gene TRBJ2-7; weak D call: TRBD2 (5 bases). CDR3 length equals 14 residues. V gave up 3 bases and J gave up 6 bases, with 15 bases separating them. Germline V gene sequence: CDR1 MDHEN, CDR2 SYDVKM. CDR3 amino acids: CASSLTGNGVEQYF. In nucleotides, the CDR3 is TGTGCCAGCAGTTTGACCGGGAACGGAGTCGAGCAGTACTTC.

This chain joins TRBV5-1 and TRBJ2-5; 7 bases are a match to TRBD2. This CDR3 has 13 amino acids. CDR1 SGHRS and CDR2 YFSETQ come from the germline V gene. V lost 7 bases and J lost 2; bases outside the gene matches: 5. The CDR3 region is CASSGTIQETQYF. In DNA form, the CDR3 reads TGCGCCAGCTCCGGGACTATACAAGAGACCCAGTACTTC.

The chain employs TRBV5-8 and TRBJ2-3, with 9 nucleotides matching TRBD2. J gave up 3 bases and V 0 bases, and 5 bases lay outside the gene matches. CDR3 length: 16 amino acids. Germline V gene sequence: CDR1 SGHTS, CDR2 YDEGEE. The CDR3 loop is CASSLAVAGGTDTQYF. CDR3 in DNA: TGTGCCAGCAGCTTGGCCGTGGCGGGAGGGACAGATACGCAGTATTTT.

The chain employs TRBV4-1 and TRBJ2-3; D remains ambiguous. The CDR3 covers 16 residues. The germline CDR1 and CDR2 sequences are MGHRA and YSYEKL. The germline V and J ends were trimmed by 3 bases and 2 bases, with 15 bases remaining between them. CDR3 in DNA: TGCGCCAGCAGCCAGGGCCTTGGTGCCGTCACAGATACGCAGTATTTT. This encodes CASSQGLGAVTDTQYF.

This rearrangement joins TRBV29-1 to TRBJ2-5; D is perhaps TRBD2 (5 bases). V lost 8 bases and J 5 bases, leaving 15 bases between the germline ends. The CDR3 sequence is 12 residues long. Germline lookup yields CDR1 SQVTM and CDR2 ANQGSEA. The CDR3 region is CSNRGTGETQYF. The CDR3 nucleotides read TGCAGCAATCGGGGTACGGGGGAGACCCAGTACTTC.

The V and J genes are TRBV4-1 and TRBJ2-5; 9 nucleotides align to TRBD1. CDR1 MGHRA and CDR2 YSYEKL come from the germline V gene. The CDR3 consists of 18 residues. J gave up 1 base and V 0 bases, and 9 bases lay outside the gene matches. CDR3 coding DNA: TGCGCCAGCAGCCAAGATCTTCAGGGGACAGGGAGCCAAGAGACCCAGTACTTC. Translation gives CASSQDLQGTGSQETQYF.

This clone was recorded only once. The CDR3 reads CASSLPGTSGPTYEQYF. CDR3 nucleotides: TGTGCCAGCAGTCTACCGGGGACTAGCGGGCCAACCTACGAGCAGTACTTC. The V call is TRBV28, the J call TRBJ2-7; 12 nucleotides align to TRBD2. The CDR3 spans 17 residues. Trimming took 5 bases from V and 2 from J; bases not matched to a gene: 10. The germline V gene encodes CDR1 MDHEN and CDR2 SYDVKM.

The chain employs TRBV19 and TRBJ2-7, with D possibly being TRBD1 (6 bases). Germline CDR1 LNHDA, CDR2 SQIVND (reference sequence). Trimming took off 0 bases at V and 3 bases at J, with 12 bases between the two ends. The CDR3 sequence is 15 residues long. The CDR3 DNA reads TGTGCCAGTAGTATAGATCGGGACAACAACTACGAGCAGTACTTC. It translates to CASSIDRDNNYEQYF. Variable domain in full (rest from reference TRBV19 and TRBJ2-7): DGGITQSPKYLFRKEGQNVTLSCEQNLNHDAMYWYRQDPGQGLRLIYYSQIVNDFQKGDIAEGYSVSREKKESFPLTVTSAQKNPTAFYLCASSIDRDNNYEQYFGPGTRLTVT.

This chain uses TRBV6-1 with TRBJ2-2; 7 bases are a match to TRBD1. The V gene's germline CDR1 is MNHNS and CDR2 SASEGT. After removal of 9 bases from V and 3 bases from J, the junction contained 7 bases not matched to a gene. The CDR3 is 14 residues long. The DNA for the CDR3 is TGTGCCAGTTCTCGGGACAGCGACACCGGGGAGCTGTTTTTT. Translated: CASSRDSDTGELFF.

This clone was detected once. The chain links TRBV18 to TRBJ2-7; D not certain. CDR1 KGHSH and CDR2 LQKENI come from the germline V gene. The germline V and J ends were trimmed by 2 bases and 2 bases, with 10 bases remaining between them. This CDR3 region has 14 residues. CDR3 nucleotides: TGTGCCAGCTCACCAGGCGCGGCCGCCTACGAGCAGTACTTC. It specifies CASSPGAAAYEQYF.

Here the CDR3 reads CASSVGSRGYQPQHF. CDR3 DNA sequence: TGTGCCAGCAGCGTAGGGTCTCGGGGTTATCAGCCCCAGCATTTT. The rearrangement joins TRBV9 to TRBJ1-5; D remains ambiguous. The CDR3 sequence is 15 residues long. V dropped 0 bases and J dropped 5 bases, with 12 bases sitting between them. The germline gives CDR1 SGDLS, CDR2 YYNGEE.

This rearrangement joins TRBV19 to TRBJ1-5, with D maybe TRBD1 (5 bases). V was cut by 5 bases and J by 0 bases, with 20 bases left in between. Germline values: CDR1 LNHDA, CDR2 SQIVND (reference sequence). The CDR3 has 18 residues. The CDR3 sequence: CASSADRTIIYSNQPQHF. CDR3 coding DNA: TGTGCCAGTAGTGCCGACAGAACGATAATTTATAGCAATCAGCCCCAGCATTTT.